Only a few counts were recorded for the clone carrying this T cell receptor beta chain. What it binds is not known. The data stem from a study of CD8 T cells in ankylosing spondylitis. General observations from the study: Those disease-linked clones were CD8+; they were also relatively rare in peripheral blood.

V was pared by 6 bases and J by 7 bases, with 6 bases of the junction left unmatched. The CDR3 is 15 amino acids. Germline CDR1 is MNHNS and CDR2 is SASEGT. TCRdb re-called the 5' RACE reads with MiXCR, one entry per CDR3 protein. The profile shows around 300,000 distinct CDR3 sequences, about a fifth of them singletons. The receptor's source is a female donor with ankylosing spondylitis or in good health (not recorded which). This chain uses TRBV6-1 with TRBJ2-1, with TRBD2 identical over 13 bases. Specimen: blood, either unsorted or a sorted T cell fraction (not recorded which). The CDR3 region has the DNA TGTGCCAGCAGACTCCGGACTAGCGGGAGAAATGAGCAGTTCTTC. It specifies CASRLRTSGRNEQFF.